This record looks at one T cell receptor (beta chain) sequence and its context. Its antigen is unknown. This CDR3 is 17 amino acids long. Germline-derived CDR1 and CDR2 are LNHDA and SQIVND (reference sequence). The V gene lost 5 bases and the J gene lost 0 bases, with 19 bases spanning the gap. This entry belongs to a study of Ad26.COV2.S vaccination and SARS-CoV-2 variants. Study results and caveats: The TCR-based breadth and depth measures might underestimate overall T cell responses. Higher spike-specific TCR breadth was found in vaccine recipients than in placebo recipients.

Treatment described: some 20 received Ad26.COV2.S at low or high dose, single or two shots; 5 received placebo; per-sample allocation not given. Sample collection was performed on day 63 after the first vaccine or placebo injection. The donor's status was that of an adult aged 18-55 years in Boston. Using immunoSEQ multiplex PCR, the repertoire was profiled, and TCRdb retains in-frame clones only, with some absent. The data contain just over 350,000 clones, more than 75% of them seen just once; the ten biggest clones take up roughly 3.5%. V is TRBV19 and J is TRBJ1-1; D not certain. The TCR was taken from a person between 18 and 59 years old who received the Ad26.COV2.S COVID-19 vaccine or a placebo. The material was peripheral blood, obtained in a trial of Ad26.COV2.S vaccine versus placebo. The CDR3 nucleotides are TGTGCCAGTAGTCGGACCGCGGGTGGGGTTATGAACACTGAAGCTTTCTTT. Encoded protein: CASSRTAGGVMNTEAFF.